Included here is one T cell receptor beta chain sequence, with context. Its cognate antigen has yet to be identified. No much larger clone is present one base from it, and per-base qualities are unavailable. Library generation was performed with the immunoSEQ multiplex PCR assay. The original methods were these. To diagnose cytomegalovirus status from the catalog of TCR beta chain sequences, a statistical classification framework was built. This is the immuneACCESS table as TCRdb keeps it, with only in-frame sequences that have V and J called. A part of the clones is gone; compared with another copy, unresolved V genes explain less than half, and the rest is unexplained. The V and J calls and the clone size are those of that table, but D and trimming were determined from the DNA. Recorded for this sample are 150,000 to 160,000 clones; 70% to 90% of them occurred a single time. Of the sample, 20% to 25% is held by the ten largest clones.

Separate from the roughly 700-subject first cohort, the validation cohort of roughly 110 subjects was the group to which the donors belonged. The sample originates from a study of cytomegalovirus exposure and HLA in healthy donors (dated by TCRdb to the late 2010s). Background on the whole study: The 666 repertoires of the first cohort and the roughly 120 validation repertoires were produced on the same platform, according to a later analysis. The study was designed to test whether signatures of past pathogen exposure could be identified by cataloging public T cell receptors. Besides the first cohort of around 670 subjects, a separate validation cohort made up of 120 different subjects was used. To predict cytomegalovirus infection status, the study combined high-throughput TCR immunosequencing, statistical association of individual TCRs with disease status, and machine learning. What the authors observed across the whole study: In vitro tests confirmed that a few of the cytomegalovirus-associated TCR beta chains recognize cytomegalovirus antigens. In the study, around 160 TCR beta chains were listed as associated with cytomegalovirus. The authors suggested that the approach could potentially be generalized to other disease states and immunological phenotypes. The validation cohort had no HLA typing available for a later analysis, so co-occurrence within that cohort was assessed over all 120 or so repertoires. A later analysis found that TCRs clustered in the first cohort also tended to co-occur in the roughly 120 validation repertoires, with about 94% of cluster scores above 0. The classifier was reported to diagnose cytomegalovirus status with high specificity and sensitivity in both the original cohort and the validation cohort. While some public TCRs were present in many individuals, most TCR sequences turned up only very rarely across donors.

The germline V end is reduced by 3 bases and the J end by 2 bases; junction bases left unmatched: 5. Measured from the cysteine to the phenylalanine, the CDR3 is 15 residues long. Just the 45-base CDR3 DNA is kept, in frame starting at base 1. CDR1 and CDR2 are drawn from the germline V gene: SGHAT, FQNNGV. The sequence joins TRBV11-2 to TRBJ2-5; the junction holds 8 bases that match TRBD1. The material sequenced was PBMCs. This TCR derives from a man younger than 30 in good health and CMV-seropositive. The bases are TGTGCCAGCAGCTTCGGGACAGGTGGGCAAGAGACCCAGTACTTC. Its translation is CASSFGTGGQETQYF.